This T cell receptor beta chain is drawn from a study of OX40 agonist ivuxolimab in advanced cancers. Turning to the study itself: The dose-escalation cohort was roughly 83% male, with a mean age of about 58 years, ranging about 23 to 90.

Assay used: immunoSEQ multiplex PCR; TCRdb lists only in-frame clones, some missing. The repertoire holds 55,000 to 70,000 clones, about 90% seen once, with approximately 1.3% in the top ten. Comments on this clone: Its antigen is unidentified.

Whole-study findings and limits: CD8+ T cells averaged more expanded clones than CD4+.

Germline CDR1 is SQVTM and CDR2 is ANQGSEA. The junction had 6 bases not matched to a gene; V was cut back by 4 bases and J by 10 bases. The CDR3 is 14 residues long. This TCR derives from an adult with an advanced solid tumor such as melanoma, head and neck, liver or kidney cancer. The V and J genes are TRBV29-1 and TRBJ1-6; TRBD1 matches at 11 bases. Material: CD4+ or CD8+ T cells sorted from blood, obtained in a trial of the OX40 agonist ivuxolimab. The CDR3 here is CSVGTGGVGSPLHF. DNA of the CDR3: TGCAGCGTTGGGACAGGGGGCGTCGGATCACCCCTCCACTTT.